The following is a T cell receptor beta chain sequence with its context. The antigen is unknown. The sample originates from a study of T cell responses to AZD1222 COVID-19 vaccine. Overall study: Some second doses came at about 4 weeks and others at about 12 weeks; these were pooled. General study points: Baseline antibody screening turned up just six seropositive AZD1222 recipients. Only after the peak T cell response were repertoires sampled.

Between the trimmed V and J ends, which lost 7 bases and 6 bases, there was a span of 12 bases. CDR3 length equals 12 residues. The table came from immunoSEQ multiplex PCR; TCRdb's copy has only in-frame clones and leaves some out. Of some 140,000 clones listed, more than 85% are singletons. This TCR came from an adult in good health. The chain joins TRBV12-3 or TRBV12-4 to TRBJ1-2; a possible D gene is TRBD1 (5 bases). Sequences were derived from peripheral blood, sampled on day 0 of AZD1222 vaccination. The CDR3 DNA sequence: TGTGCCAGCATTCACCGGGGGGATGGCTACACCTTC. Its protein is CASIHRGDGYTF.